A single sample gave rise to the 10 T cell receptor beta chains below, sequenced in a study of blood T cells in healthy people across ages. For the second PCR, which ran for about 6 to 11 cycles, a sample-barcoded 5' primer and a J-beta primer mix were used. TCRdb re-derived calls from the 5' RACE reads in MiXCR, one entry per CDR3 protein. Here the sample spans approximately 1,700,000 distinct CDR3 sequences, 35% to 50% being singletons. The source material was blood. The origin of the receptors is a human donor in good health.

The chain links TRBV15 to TRBJ2-4, with D hard to call. The DNA matches TRBJ2-5 better at its end, which makes the J call doubtful. Looked up from germline, CDR1 is LNHNV and CDR2 is YYDKDF (reference sequence). The CDR3 is made up of 12 amino acids. CDR3 sequence: CATSRDIQTQYF. CDR3 nucleotide sequence: TGTGCCACCAGCAGAGATATCCAGACCCAGTACTTC.

The chain employs TRBV9 and TRBJ1-1; D gene unclear. This CDR3 comprises 14 residues. The germline gives CDR1 SGDLS, CDR2 YYNGEE. V gave up 5 bases and J gave up 3 bases, with 14 bases separating them. The CDR3 region is CASSRTTGDTEAFF. In DNA, the CDR3 is TGTGCCAGCAGTCGGACGACCGGGGACACTGAAGCTTTCTTT.

In this sample, this clonotype turned up a few times. The chain joins TRBV12-3 or TRBV12-4 to TRBJ2-3, with 8 nucleotides matching TRBD1. The CDR3 covers 15 residues. Trimming cost V 5 bases and J 2 bases; bases outside gene matches: 6. CDR3 coding DNA: TGTGCCAGCAGTCTCACGGACAGGGTCACAGATACGCAGTATTTT. As protein: CASSLTDRVTDTQYF.

This clonotype was counted only a few times. This chain links TRBV24-1 with TRBJ2-1; the match to TRBD2 covers 8 bases. J was trimmed by 5 bases and V by 5 bases; bases with no gene match: 13. The CDR3 is 17 residues long. CDR1 and CDR2 from the germline V gene are KGHDR and SFDVKD. CDR3 in DNA: TGTGCCACCAGTGGCGATAGCGGGGAATTCCTAGACAATGAGCAGTTCTTC. Its translation: CATSGDSGEFLDNEQFF.

The rearrangement links TRBV4-2 to TRBJ2-7; no reliable D call. Trimming stripped 1 base from V and 4 bases from J, with 17 bases between. CDR1 LGHNA and CDR2 YNFKEQ come from the germline V gene. The CDR3 runs 16 residues. For the CDR3, the DNA is TGTGCCAGCAGCCAAGCCATCTCCCTACTCCCATACGAGCAGTACTTC. It specifies CASSQAISLLPYEQYF.

The chain couples TRBV19 to TRBJ2-3; 8 nucleotides match TRBD2. V gave up 3 bases and J gave up 3 bases; unmatched junction bases: 5. The V gene's germline CDR1 is LNHDA and CDR2 SQIVND (reference sequence). The CDR3 runs 15 residues. CDR3 nucleotide sequence: TGTGCCAGTAGTATGGGTAGCGGGGATACAGATACGCAGTATTTT. Amino acid sequence: CASSMGSGDTDTQYF.

There are a few counts of this clonotype. This sequence joins TRBV4-3 and TRBJ2-1; no reliable D call. The V end was cut by 4 bases, the J end by 0 bases, with 10 bases between. Germline assignment: CDR1 LGHNA and CDR2 YSLEER. The CDR3 is made up of 15 amino acids. Here the CDR3 reads CASSPYQSSYNEQFF. The CDR3 DNA reads TGCGCCAGCAGCCCTTACCAGAGCTCCTACAATGAGCAGTTCTTC.

This clonotype was seen a few times. V gene TRBV5-1 combines with J gene TRBJ2-1; 7 nucleotides align to TRBD1. The CDR3 is 15 amino acids. J lost 7 bases, V lost 5 bases, and 12 bases had no gene match. The germline CDR1 and CDR2 sequences are SGHRS and YFSETQ. The CDR3, as DNA: TGCGCCAGCAGTCCCGGGACAGATAATAGGAATGAGCAGTTCTTC. Protein: CASSPGTDNRNEQFF.

This clonotype has just a few counts. The V call is TRBV15, the J call TRBJ2-6; D not certain. Per the germline V gene, CDR1 is LNHNV and CDR2 is YYDKDF (reference sequence). This CDR3 contains 14 residues. Trimming took 8 bases from V and 5 from J, leaving 13 bases between them. The CDR3 loop is CATSARPWANVLTF. The CDR3 nucleotides read TGTGCCACCTCAGCAAGACCCTGGGCCAACGTCCTGACTTTC.

In its sample, this clonotype was seen many times. The rearrangement links TRBV5-6 to TRBJ2-3, with D unresolved. The germline V gene encodes CDR1 SGHDT and CDR2 YYEEEE. CDR3 length: 13 amino acids. V lost 2 bases and J lost 5, with 9 bases in between. CDR3 nucleotides: TGTGCCAGCAGCTTCGGCGCCCGAGATACGCAGTATTTT. Encoded protein: CASSFGARDTQYF. The whole variable domain, filled in from reference TRBV5-6 and TRBJ2-3, reads DAGVTQSPTHLIKTRGQQVTLRCSPKSGHDTVSWYQQALGQGPQFIFQYYEEEERQRGNFPDRFSGHQFPNYSSELNVNALLLGDSALYLCASSFGARDTQYFGPGTRLTVL.